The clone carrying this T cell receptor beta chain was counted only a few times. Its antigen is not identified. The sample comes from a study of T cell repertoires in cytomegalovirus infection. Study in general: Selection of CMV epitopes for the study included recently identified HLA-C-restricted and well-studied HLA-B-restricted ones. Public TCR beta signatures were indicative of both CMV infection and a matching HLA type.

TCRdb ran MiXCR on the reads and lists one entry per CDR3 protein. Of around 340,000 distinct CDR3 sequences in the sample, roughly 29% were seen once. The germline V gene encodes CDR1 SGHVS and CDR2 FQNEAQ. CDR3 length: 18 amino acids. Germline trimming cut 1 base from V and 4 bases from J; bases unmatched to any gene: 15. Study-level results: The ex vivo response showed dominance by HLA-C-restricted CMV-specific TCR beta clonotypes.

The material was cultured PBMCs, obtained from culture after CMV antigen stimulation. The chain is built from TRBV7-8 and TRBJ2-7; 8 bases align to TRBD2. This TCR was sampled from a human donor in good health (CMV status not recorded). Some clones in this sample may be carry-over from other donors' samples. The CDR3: CASSLVGMGLGFRYEQYF. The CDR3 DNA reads TGTGCCAGCAGCTTAGTAGGTATGGGACTAGGATTCCGGTACGAGCAGTACTTC.